This is a list of T cell receptor beta chains from one sample in a study of blood T cell repertoires in COVID-19. The protocol was immunoSEQ multiplex PCR, while the TCRdb copy is restricted to in-frame clones and leaves out a portion. The table lists some 11,000 clones, 85% to 95% of them singletons. Specimen: peripheral blood. These receptors were collected from a woman aged 70-85 years with active COVID-19. Each CDR3 is given with its conserved first and last residue. A D gene is named only where the DNA matches it firmly. Not all rows give a size; the values are once, few, many and, for expanded clones, a class.

size: -
D: TRBD2
J: TRBJ2-7
V: TRBV27
DNA: TGTGCCAGCAGTTTAACTAGCGGGAACTACGAGCAGTACTTC
CDR3: CASSLTSGNYEQYF

size: -
D: TRBD1
J: TRBJ2-6
V: TRBV11-3
DNA: TGTGCCAGCAGCTTGACAGGGGTGTCTGGGGCCAACGTCCTGACTTTC
CDR3: CASSLTGVSGANVLTF

size: -
D: TRBD1
J: TRBJ1-2
V: TRBV18
DNA: TGTGCCAGCTCACCAGGACAAGGCCTAGGGGGCTACTATGGCTACACCTTC
CDR3: CASSPGQGLGGYYGYTF

size: -
D: TRBD2
J: TRBJ2-1
V: TRBV19
DNA: TGTGCCAGTAGTCCAAGCGCGGGAGGGTTCAATGAGCAGTTCTTC
CDR3: CASSPSAGGFNEQFF

size: -
D: TRBD2
J: TRBJ2-1
V: TRBV3-1/TRBV3-2
DNA: TGTGCCAGCAGCCAGCCCTTAGCGGGGGCTTACAATGAGCAGTTCTTC
CDR3: CASSQPLAGAYNEQFF

size: -
D: -
J: TRBJ1-5
V: TRBV4-3
DNA: TGCGCCAGCAGCCCAGAAACAGGGAGCAATCAGCCCCAGCATTTT
CDR3: CASSPETGSNQPQHF

size: -
D: -
J: TRBJ2-3
V: TRBV10-3
DNA: TGTGCCATCAGTGGATCGGGAGAGGCTTCCGGCACGCAGTATTTT
CDR3: CAISGSGEASGTQYF

size: -
D: TRBD1
J: TRBJ1-1
V: TRBV29-1
DNA: TGCAGCGCCTGGGACAGGAACACTGAAGCTTTCTTT
CDR3: CSAWDRNTEAFF

size: -
D: -
J: TRBJ2-3
V: TRBV5-4
DNA: TGTGCCAGCAGCTTTTCCGGGGTGCTGGATACGCAGTATTTT
CDR3: CASSFSGVLDTQYF

size: -
D: TRBD1
J: TRBJ1-2
V: TRBV27
DNA: TGTGCCAGCTCACGACAGGGTTCAGTTAGTGGCTACACCTTC
CDR3: CASSRQGSVSGYTF

size: -
D: -
J: TRBJ1-1
V: TRBV11-2
DNA: TGTGCCAGCAGCTTAGACCCGAGTCCGAACACTGAAGCTTTCTTT
CDR3: CASSLDPSPNTEAFF

size: -
D: -
J: TRBJ1-6
V: TRBV5-1
DNA: TGCGCCAGCAGCGCCCAGGCGAGCTCCTATAATTCACCCCTCCACTTT
CDR3: CASSAQASSYNSPLHF

size: -
D: TRBD2
J: TRBJ2-7
V: TRBV5-4
DNA: TGTGCCAGCAGCTATCGTAGCGGGAGTGTGTCCGAGCAGTACTTC
CDR3: CASSYRSGSVSEQYF

size: -
D: TRBD2
J: TRBJ2-1
V: TRBV6-6
DNA: TGTGCCAGCAAACCCACAGGACTAGCGGGGGGGAATGAGCAGTTCTTC
CDR3: CASKPTGLAGGNEQFF

size: -
D: -
J: TRBJ2-5
V: TRBV5-6
DNA: TGTGCCAGCAGCAAAAAAAAGACAAGCCACATATTGGAGACCCAGTACTTC
CDR3: CASSKKKTSHILETQYF

size: -
D: TRBD1
J: TRBJ2-3
V: TRBV5-1
DNA: TGCGCCAGCAACCCACAGGGGGCGAACGGAGATACGCAGTATTTT
CDR3: CASNPQGANGDTQYF

size: -
D: TRBD1
J: TRBJ2-2
V: TRBV9
DNA: TGTGCCAGCAGCGCGGGCCGGGGACAGCCGAACACCGGGGAGCTGTTTTTT
CDR3: CASSAGRGQPNTGELFF

size: few
D: TRBD2
J: TRBJ2-1
V: TRBV7-9
DNA: TGTGCCACCATAGGGACTAGCGGAGGCGGGGAGCAGTTCTTC
CDR3: CATIGTSGGGEQFF

size: -
D: TRBD2
J: TRBJ2-3
V: TRBV19
DNA: TGTGCCAGTAGTACGGGACTAGCGGGCCCCCGGACGCAGTATTTT
CDR3: CASSTGLAGPRTQYF

size: few
D: -
J: TRBJ1-2
V: TRBV4-3
DNA: TGCGCCAGCAGCCAATTCCGGGGGGACTCTGGCTATGGCTACACCTTC
CDR3: CASSQFRGDSGYGYTF

size: -
D: TRBD1
J: TRBJ1-4
V: TRBV7-9
DNA: TGTGCCAGCAGCTCGCCGGGACAGGTCATTGAAAAACTGTTTTTT
CDR3: CASSSPGQVIEKLFF

size: -
D: -
J: TRBJ1-2
V: TRBV20-1
DNA: TGCAGTGCACCCTCGGGTGGAGGCTACACCTTC
CDR3: CSAPSGGGYTF

size: -
D: -
J: TRBJ2-2
V: TRBV9
DNA: TGTGCCAGCAGCGTAGGTCGGAGAAACACCGGGGAGCTGTTTTTT
CDR3: CASSVGRRNTGELFF

size: once
D: -
J: TRBJ1-6
V: TRBV6-5
DNA: TGTGCCAGCAGTTTGGACAGTCCCCAAAATGGGTCACCCCTCCACTTT
CDR3: CASSLDSPQNGSPLHF

size: -
D: TRBD2
J: TRBJ2-7
V: TRBV7-3
DNA: TGTGCCAGCAGCTTAAATATAGCGGGAGAGGGGGAGCAGTACTTC
CDR3: CASSLNIAGEGEQYF

size: few
D: -
J: TRBJ1-2
V: TRBV19
DNA: TGTGCCAGTAGTATTCGAAGGACAGACTATGGCTACACCTTC
CDR3: CASSIRRTDYGYTF